The 20 T cell receptor beta chains below were found in one sample sequenced in a study of T-cell memory formation after mild COVID-19. MiXCR was run by TCRdb on the 5' RACE reads, yielding one entry per CDR3 protein. The table lists 550,000 to 700,000 distinct CDR3 sequences, roughly a sixth of them singletons. The sequenced sample consisted of PBMCs or a T cell subset sorted from them (not recorded which). Receptors were obtained from an adult woman who had mild COVID-19 (a few samples of this study predate the infection). Cell type and time point are not known.

This chain connects TRBV10-3 to TRBJ2-7; D not certain. Trimming took 5 bases from V and 5 from J, leaving 16 bases between them. The CDR3 extends over 14 amino acids. CDR1 and CDR2 (germline): ENHRY, SYGVKD. Written as DNA, the CDR3 is TGTGCCATCAGTCGGGCCCTGGGGTCCAACGAGCAGTACTTC. This codes for CAISRALGSNEQYF.

The gene calls are TRBV20-1 and TRBJ2-2; 9 bases are a match to TRBD1. Germline V gives CDR1 DFQATT, CDR2 SNEGSKA (reference sequence). The CDR3 runs 14 residues. The J segment lost 2 bases and the V segment lost 6 bases, leaving 4 bases of the junction unmatched. The CDR3 DNA reads TGCAGTGCGCGTACAGGGGGCAACACCGGGGAGCTGTTTTTT. It specifies CSARTGGNTGELFF.

The chain employs TRBV28 and TRBJ2-7; 9 bases align to TRBD1. From germline, CDR1 is MDHEN and CDR2 SYDVKM. Trimming at V came to 8 bases and at J to 3 bases, leaving 11 bases not matched to a gene. This CDR3 is 15 amino acids long. CDR3 sequence: CASAGDGTGSYEQYF. Written as DNA, the CDR3 is TGTGCCAGCGCCGGCGATGGGACAGGGAGCTACGAGCAGTACTTC. Filled out from reference TRBV28 and TRBJ2-7, the complete variable domain reads DVKVTQSSRYLVKRTGEKVFLECVQDMDHENMFWYRQDPGLGLRLIYFSYDVKMKEKGDIPEGYSVSREKKERFSLILESASTNQTSMYLCASAGDGTGSYEQYFGPGTRLTVT.

The genes are TRBV5-1 and TRBJ2-5, with TRBD1 as a possible D gene (6 bases). The CDR3 length is 15 residues. Trimming removed 2 bases from V and 5 bases from J, with 16 bases in between. Germline loops: CDR1 SGHRS, CDR2 YFSETQ. CDR3 coding DNA: TGCGCCAGCAGCTTAAGCAGGGGTTCGAGGGAGACCCAGTACTTC. It is translated as CASSLSRGSRETQYF.

The V gene is TRBV10-3, the J gene TRBJ2-7; 9 positions agree with TRBD2. There are 16 residues in the CDR3. Germline CDR1 and CDR2: ENHRY and SYGVKD. The ends lost 3 bases at V and 6 bases at J; junction bases unmatched: 12. The CDR3 bases are TGTGCCATCAGTGATTCCCCGACTAGCGGCCTCGGCGAGCAGTACTTC. Its protein is CAISDSPTSGLGEQYF.

This clonotype was counted only a few times. The J gene is TRBJ2-1, the V gene TRBV20-1; maybe TRBD1 (5 bases). The ends were cut back, 0 bases at V and 7 bases at J, with 19 bases in the middle. The CDR3 consists of 16 residues. Germline V gene sequence: CDR1 DFQATT, CDR2 SNEGSKA (reference sequence). The CDR3 reads CSARDGAGVLENEQFF. The CDR3 nucleotides are TGCAGTGCTAGAGATGGGGCAGGAGTTTTGGAAAATGAGCAGTTCTTC.

The chain couples TRBV30 to TRBJ2-2; 7 bases align to TRBD1. Germline CDR1 GTSNPN, CDR2 SVGIG (reference sequence). This CDR3 region has 15 residues. J lost 0 bases, V lost 3 bases, and 4 bases had no gene match. CDR3 amino acids: CAWRSQGANTGELFF. The CDR3 DNA reads TGTGCCTGGAGGTCCCAGGGGGCGAACACCGGGGAGCTGTTTTTT.

The chain joins TRBV7-2 to TRBJ2-7, with D possibly being TRBD1 (6 bases). The germline V gene encodes CDR1 SGHTA and CDR2 FQGNSA. V was clipped by 5 bases and J by 3 bases, with 11 bases between them. This CDR3 spans 13 amino acids. In nucleotides, the CDR3 is TGTGCCAGCAGCCCCGGACAGAACTACGAGCAGTACTTC. It yields the protein CASSPGQNYEQYF.

The chain has TRBV24-1 and TRBJ2-3; 10 bases are a match to TRBD2. This CDR3 contains 15 residues. CDR1 is KGHDR and CDR2 is SFDVKD in the germline V gene. Trimming removed 4 bases from V and 3 bases from J; junction bases left unmatched: 3. The CDR3 nucleotides are TGTGCCACCAGTGAATTAGCGGGGGGTACAGATACGCAGTATTTT. Translation gives CATSELAGGTDTQYF.

The rearrangement uses TRBV6-5 and TRBJ1-1; TRBD1 agrees at 7 bases. Trimming cost V 2 bases and J 1 base; bases outside gene matches: 1. CDR1 is MNHEY and CDR2 is SVGAGI in the germline V gene. The CDR3 is made up of 14 amino acids. In nucleotides, the CDR3 is TGTGCCAGCAGTTACGGGGACAGGAACACTGAAGCTTTCTTT. This translates into CASSYGDRNTEAFF.

V usage is TRBV6-1 and J usage is TRBJ2-3; D gene ambiguous. The CDR3 runs 11 residues. Germline CDR1 reads MNHNS; CDR2 reads SASEGT. Trimming took off 8 bases at V and 2 bases at J, with 5 bases between the two ends. The CDR3 region is CASGVTDTQYF. DNA for the CDR3: TGTGCCAGCGGGGTCACAGATACGCAGTATTTT.

This clonotype was picked up a small number of times. The CDR3 nucleotides are TGTGCCAGCAAGGAGGGGTCCAGCTCCTACGAGCAGTACTTC. Translated, it gives CASKEGSSSYEQYF. The genes are TRBV2 and TRBJ2-7, with D possibly matching TRBD2 (6 bases). Germline V CDR1 and CDR2: SNHLY, FYNNEI. Trimming shortened V by 7 bases and J by 0 bases, and 13 bases separated the two germline ends. This CDR3 region has 14 residues.

This chain connects TRBV15 to TRBJ2-5, with 7 bases identical to TRBD2. Germline values: CDR1 LNHNV, CDR2 YYDKDF (reference sequence). CDR3 length: 14 residues. V lost 0 bases and J lost 5; bases outside the gene matches: 3. The CDR3 region has the DNA TGTGCCACCAGCAGAGATCCAGCGGGGGAGACCCAGTACTTC. Translating it yields CATSRDPAGETQYF.

This clonotype was detected only a few times. This rearrangement joins TRBV4-2 to TRBJ2-3; D may be TRBD1 or TRBD2 (5 bases each). The V end lost 4 bases, the J end lost 3 bases, and 20 bases lay between the germline ends. The length of the CDR3 is 17 residues. CDR1 is LGHNA and CDR2 is YNFKEQ in the germline V gene. The CDR3 DNA is TGTGCCAGCAGCCCGCCCGGAGGTGGGGCAAATACAGATACGCAGTATTTT. It specifies CASSPPGGGANTDTQYF.

V and J are TRBV18 and TRBJ1-1; possibly TRBD1 for D (5 bases). V gave up 0 bases and J gave up 4 bases, with 9 bases separating them. This CDR3 has 14 amino acids. CDR1 is KGHSH and CDR2 is LQKENI in the germline V gene. Here the CDR3 reads CASSPPSGGTEAFF. CDR3 in DNA: TGTGCCAGCTCACCACCCTCGGGGGGCACTGAAGCTTTCTTT.

This clonotype showed up just a few times. The chain carries TRBV6-6 and TRBJ1-2; the D gene is possibly TRBD1 (5 bases). V gave up 6 bases and J gave up 4 bases, with 12 bases separating them. The length of the CDR3 is 13 residues. Germline V gene lookup returns CDR1 MNHNY and CDR2 SVGAGI (reference sequence). The CDR3 region has the DNA TGTGCCAGCAGGCCTGGGACGGTCTATGGCTACACCTTC. It encodes CASRPGTVYGYTF.

The CDR3 DNA sequence: TGTGCCAGCAGTTTGTTGGGGGGCAAACTGTTTTTT. Protein product: CASSLLGGKLFF. The V and J genes are TRBV12-3 or TRBV12-4 and TRBJ1-4, with TRBD1 as a possible D gene (6 bases). CDR3 size: 12 residues. V was trimmed by 3 bases and J by 11 bases, leaving 10 bases between them.

V gene TRBV5-5 combines with J gene TRBJ1-2; possible D gene TRBD1, 5 bases. The V and J ends lost 3 bases and 8 bases respectively, with 17 bases between them. CDR3 length: 14 amino acids. Germline V CDR1 and CDR2: SGHKS, YYEKEE (reference sequence). CDR3 protein: CASSSDTGTFGYTF. The CDR3, as DNA: TGTGCCAGCAGCTCGGACACCGGGACCTTCGGCTACACCTTC.

The chain employs TRBV6-5 and TRBJ2-1; 8 bases fit TRBD1. This CDR3 is 20 amino acids long. Germline CDR1 is MNHEY and CDR2 is SVGAGI. The V segment lost 6 bases and the J segment 0 bases; nucleotides outside the gene matches: 19. CDR3 sequence reads: CASSRLPGQDLGGSYNEQFF. DNA of the CDR3: TGTGCCAGCAGCCGACTCCCGGGACAGGACCTGGGAGGCTCCTACAATGAGCAGTTCTTC.

The chain links TRBV24-1 to TRBJ2-1; D might be TRBD1 (5 bases). Trimming took 0 bases from V and 3 from J, leaving 8 bases between them. Germline loops: CDR1 KGHDR, CDR2 SFDVKD. The CDR3 has 15 residues. The CDR3 sequence is CATSDLRGNYNEQFF. The CDR3 nucleotides are TGTGCCACCAGTGATTTGAGGGGAAACTACAATGAGCAGTTCTTC.